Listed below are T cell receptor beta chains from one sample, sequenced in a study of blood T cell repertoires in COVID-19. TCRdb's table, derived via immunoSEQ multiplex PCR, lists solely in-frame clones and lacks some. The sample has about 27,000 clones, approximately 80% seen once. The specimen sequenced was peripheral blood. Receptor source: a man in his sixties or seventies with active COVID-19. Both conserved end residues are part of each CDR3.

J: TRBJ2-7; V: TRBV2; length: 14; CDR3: CASKGLVRGSEQYF
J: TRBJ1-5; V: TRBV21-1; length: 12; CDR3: CASSNRVKTQHF
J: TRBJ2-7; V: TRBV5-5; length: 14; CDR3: CASSLGGGVNEQYF
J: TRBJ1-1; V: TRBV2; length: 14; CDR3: CASRFLTGDTEAFF
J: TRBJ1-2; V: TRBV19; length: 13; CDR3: CASSIGLSDGYTF
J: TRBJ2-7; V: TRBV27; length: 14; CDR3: CASSLWTGSDEQYF
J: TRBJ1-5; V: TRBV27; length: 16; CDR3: CASSGRPGEGNQPQHF
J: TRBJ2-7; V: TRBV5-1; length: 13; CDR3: CASSLGSGGEQYF
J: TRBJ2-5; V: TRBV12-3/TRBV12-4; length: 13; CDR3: CASSYRSQETQYF
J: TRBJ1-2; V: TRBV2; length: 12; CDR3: CASREDDYGYTF
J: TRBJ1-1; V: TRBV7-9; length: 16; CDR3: CASSLIRGQLNTEAFF
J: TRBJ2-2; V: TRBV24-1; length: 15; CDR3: CASQGAGGATGELFF
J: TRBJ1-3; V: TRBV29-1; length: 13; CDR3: CSATRGTGNTIYF
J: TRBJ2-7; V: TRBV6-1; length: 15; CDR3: CASSDPGQGGLEQYF
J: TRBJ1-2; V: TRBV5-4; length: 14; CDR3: CASSLGDRDYGYTF
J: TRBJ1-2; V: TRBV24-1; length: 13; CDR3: CATSDMPGRGYTF
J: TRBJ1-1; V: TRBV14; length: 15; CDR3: CASSGGQGVTVEAFF
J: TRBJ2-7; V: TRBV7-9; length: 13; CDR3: CASSFQGPYEQYF
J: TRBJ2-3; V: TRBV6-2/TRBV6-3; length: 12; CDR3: CASSLSADTQYF
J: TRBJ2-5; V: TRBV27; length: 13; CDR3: CASSPQYQETQYF
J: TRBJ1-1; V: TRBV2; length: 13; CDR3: CASRTGANTEAFF
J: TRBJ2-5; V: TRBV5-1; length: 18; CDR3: CASSLAGLAGGNQETQYF